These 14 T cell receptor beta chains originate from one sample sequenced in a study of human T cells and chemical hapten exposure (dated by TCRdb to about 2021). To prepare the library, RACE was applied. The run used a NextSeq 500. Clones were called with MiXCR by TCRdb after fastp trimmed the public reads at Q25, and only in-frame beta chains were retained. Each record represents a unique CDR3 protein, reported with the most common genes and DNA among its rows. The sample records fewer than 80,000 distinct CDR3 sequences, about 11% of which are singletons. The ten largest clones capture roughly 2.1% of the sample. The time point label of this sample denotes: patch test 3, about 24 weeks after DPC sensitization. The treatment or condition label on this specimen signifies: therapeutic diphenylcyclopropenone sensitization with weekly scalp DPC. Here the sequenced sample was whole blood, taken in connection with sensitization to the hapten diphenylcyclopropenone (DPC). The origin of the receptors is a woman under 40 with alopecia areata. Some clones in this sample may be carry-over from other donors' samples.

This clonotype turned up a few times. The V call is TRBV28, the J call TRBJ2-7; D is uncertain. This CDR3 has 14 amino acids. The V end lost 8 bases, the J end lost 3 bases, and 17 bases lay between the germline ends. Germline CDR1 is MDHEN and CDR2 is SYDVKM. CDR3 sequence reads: CASGPRAVIYEQYF. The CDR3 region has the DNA TGTGCCAGCGGACCAAGGGCGGTTATCTACGAGCAGTACTTC.

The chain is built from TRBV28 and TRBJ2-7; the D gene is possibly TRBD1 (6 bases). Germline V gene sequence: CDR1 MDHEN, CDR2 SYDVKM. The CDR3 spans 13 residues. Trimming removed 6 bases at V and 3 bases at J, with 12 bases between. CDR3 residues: CASSPDRSYEQYF. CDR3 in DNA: TGTGCCAGCAGCCCAGACAGGAGCTACGAGCAGTACTTC.

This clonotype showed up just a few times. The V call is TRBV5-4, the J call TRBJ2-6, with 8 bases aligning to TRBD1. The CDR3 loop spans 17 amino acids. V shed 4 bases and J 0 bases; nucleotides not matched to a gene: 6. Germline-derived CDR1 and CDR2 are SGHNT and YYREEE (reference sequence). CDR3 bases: TGTGCCAGCAGCGCCGGGACAGGCCTCTCTGGGGCCAACGTCCTGACTTTC. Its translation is CASSAGTGLSGANVLTF.

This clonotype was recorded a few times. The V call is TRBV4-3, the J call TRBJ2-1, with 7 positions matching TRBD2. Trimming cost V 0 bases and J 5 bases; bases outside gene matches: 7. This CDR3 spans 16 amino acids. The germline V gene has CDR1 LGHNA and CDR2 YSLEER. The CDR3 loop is CASSQDRASGNNEQFF. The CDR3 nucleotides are TGCGCCAGCAGCCAAGATCGGGCTAGCGGAAACAATGAGCAGTTCTTC.

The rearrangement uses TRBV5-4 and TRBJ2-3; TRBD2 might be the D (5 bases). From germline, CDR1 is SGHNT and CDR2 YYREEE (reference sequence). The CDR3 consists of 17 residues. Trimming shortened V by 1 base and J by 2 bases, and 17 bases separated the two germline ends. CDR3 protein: CASSLNMKSGSTDTQYF. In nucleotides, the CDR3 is TGTGCCAGCAGCTTGAATATGAAGAGCGGTTCCACAGATACGCAGTATTTT.

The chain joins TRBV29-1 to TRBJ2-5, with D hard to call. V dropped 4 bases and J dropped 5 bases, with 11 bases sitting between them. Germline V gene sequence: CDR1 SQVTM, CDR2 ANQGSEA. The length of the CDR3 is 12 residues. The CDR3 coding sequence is TGCAGCGTTGTACCGTTGGGGGAGACCCAGTACTTC. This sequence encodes CSVVPLGETQYF.

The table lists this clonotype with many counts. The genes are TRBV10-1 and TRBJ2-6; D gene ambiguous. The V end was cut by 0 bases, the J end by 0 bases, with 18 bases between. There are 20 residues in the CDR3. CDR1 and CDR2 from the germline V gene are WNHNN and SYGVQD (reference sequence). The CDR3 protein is CASSESSAANHLSGANVLTF. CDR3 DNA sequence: TGCGCCAGCAGTGAGTCGAGTGCAGCGAACCATCTCTCTGGGGCCAACGTCCTGACTTTC.

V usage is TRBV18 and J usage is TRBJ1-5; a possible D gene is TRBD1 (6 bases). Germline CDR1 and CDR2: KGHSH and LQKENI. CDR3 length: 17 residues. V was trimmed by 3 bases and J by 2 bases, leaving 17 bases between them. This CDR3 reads CASSPINPRGGNQPQHF. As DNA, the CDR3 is TGTGCCAGCTCACCTATTAATCCCAGGGGTGGCAATCAGCCCCAGCATTTT. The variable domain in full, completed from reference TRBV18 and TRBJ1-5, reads NAGVMQNPRHLVRRRGQEARLRCSPMKGHSHVYWYRQLPEEGLKFMVYLQKENIIDESGMPKERFSAEFPKEGPSILRIQQVVRGDSAAYFCASSPINPRGGNQPQHFGDGTRLSIL.

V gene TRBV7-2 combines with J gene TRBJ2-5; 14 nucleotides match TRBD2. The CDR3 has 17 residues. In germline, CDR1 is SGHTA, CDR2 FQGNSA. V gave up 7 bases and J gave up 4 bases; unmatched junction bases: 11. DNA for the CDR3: TGTGCCAGCAACCCACCCGGGACTAGCGGGAGAGGAGAGACCCAGTACTTC. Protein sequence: CASNPPGTSGRGETQYF.

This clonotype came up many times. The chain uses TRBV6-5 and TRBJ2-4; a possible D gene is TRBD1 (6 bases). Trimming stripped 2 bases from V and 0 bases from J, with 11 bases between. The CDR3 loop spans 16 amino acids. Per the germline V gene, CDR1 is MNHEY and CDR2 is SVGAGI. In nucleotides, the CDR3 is TGTGCCAGCAGTTACGGGGCAGGGGTAGCCAAAAACATTCAGTACTTC. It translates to CASSYGAGVAKNIQYF.

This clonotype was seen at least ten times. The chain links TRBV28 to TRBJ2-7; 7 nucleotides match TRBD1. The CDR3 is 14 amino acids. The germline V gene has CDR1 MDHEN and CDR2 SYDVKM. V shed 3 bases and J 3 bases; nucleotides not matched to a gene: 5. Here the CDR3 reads CASSLLTGLYEQYF. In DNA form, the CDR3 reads TGTGCCAGCAGTTTGTTGACAGGGCTCTACGAGCAGTACTTC.

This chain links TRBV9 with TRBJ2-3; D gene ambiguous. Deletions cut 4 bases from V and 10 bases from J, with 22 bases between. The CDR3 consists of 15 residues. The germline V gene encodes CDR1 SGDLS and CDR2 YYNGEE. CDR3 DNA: TGTGCCAGCAGCCCCGGGCAGTCCCCTCCCCTTGCGCAGTATTTT. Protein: CASSPGQSPPLAQYF.

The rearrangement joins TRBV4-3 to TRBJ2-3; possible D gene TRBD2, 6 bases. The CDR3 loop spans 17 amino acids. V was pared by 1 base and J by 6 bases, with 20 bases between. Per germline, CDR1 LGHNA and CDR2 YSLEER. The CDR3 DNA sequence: TGCGCCAGCAGCCAAGCTCTAGCTGTGGGGGGAATCGATACGCAGTATTTT. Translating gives CASSQALAVGGIDTQYF.

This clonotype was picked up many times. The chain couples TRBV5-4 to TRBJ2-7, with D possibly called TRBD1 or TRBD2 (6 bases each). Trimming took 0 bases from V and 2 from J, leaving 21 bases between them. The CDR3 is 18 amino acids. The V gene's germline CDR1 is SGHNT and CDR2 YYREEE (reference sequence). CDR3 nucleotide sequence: TGTGCCAGCAGCTTGGGGGCGGCGGACAGTCCGGGGGCCTACGAGCAGTACTTC. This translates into CASSLGAADSPGAYEQYF.